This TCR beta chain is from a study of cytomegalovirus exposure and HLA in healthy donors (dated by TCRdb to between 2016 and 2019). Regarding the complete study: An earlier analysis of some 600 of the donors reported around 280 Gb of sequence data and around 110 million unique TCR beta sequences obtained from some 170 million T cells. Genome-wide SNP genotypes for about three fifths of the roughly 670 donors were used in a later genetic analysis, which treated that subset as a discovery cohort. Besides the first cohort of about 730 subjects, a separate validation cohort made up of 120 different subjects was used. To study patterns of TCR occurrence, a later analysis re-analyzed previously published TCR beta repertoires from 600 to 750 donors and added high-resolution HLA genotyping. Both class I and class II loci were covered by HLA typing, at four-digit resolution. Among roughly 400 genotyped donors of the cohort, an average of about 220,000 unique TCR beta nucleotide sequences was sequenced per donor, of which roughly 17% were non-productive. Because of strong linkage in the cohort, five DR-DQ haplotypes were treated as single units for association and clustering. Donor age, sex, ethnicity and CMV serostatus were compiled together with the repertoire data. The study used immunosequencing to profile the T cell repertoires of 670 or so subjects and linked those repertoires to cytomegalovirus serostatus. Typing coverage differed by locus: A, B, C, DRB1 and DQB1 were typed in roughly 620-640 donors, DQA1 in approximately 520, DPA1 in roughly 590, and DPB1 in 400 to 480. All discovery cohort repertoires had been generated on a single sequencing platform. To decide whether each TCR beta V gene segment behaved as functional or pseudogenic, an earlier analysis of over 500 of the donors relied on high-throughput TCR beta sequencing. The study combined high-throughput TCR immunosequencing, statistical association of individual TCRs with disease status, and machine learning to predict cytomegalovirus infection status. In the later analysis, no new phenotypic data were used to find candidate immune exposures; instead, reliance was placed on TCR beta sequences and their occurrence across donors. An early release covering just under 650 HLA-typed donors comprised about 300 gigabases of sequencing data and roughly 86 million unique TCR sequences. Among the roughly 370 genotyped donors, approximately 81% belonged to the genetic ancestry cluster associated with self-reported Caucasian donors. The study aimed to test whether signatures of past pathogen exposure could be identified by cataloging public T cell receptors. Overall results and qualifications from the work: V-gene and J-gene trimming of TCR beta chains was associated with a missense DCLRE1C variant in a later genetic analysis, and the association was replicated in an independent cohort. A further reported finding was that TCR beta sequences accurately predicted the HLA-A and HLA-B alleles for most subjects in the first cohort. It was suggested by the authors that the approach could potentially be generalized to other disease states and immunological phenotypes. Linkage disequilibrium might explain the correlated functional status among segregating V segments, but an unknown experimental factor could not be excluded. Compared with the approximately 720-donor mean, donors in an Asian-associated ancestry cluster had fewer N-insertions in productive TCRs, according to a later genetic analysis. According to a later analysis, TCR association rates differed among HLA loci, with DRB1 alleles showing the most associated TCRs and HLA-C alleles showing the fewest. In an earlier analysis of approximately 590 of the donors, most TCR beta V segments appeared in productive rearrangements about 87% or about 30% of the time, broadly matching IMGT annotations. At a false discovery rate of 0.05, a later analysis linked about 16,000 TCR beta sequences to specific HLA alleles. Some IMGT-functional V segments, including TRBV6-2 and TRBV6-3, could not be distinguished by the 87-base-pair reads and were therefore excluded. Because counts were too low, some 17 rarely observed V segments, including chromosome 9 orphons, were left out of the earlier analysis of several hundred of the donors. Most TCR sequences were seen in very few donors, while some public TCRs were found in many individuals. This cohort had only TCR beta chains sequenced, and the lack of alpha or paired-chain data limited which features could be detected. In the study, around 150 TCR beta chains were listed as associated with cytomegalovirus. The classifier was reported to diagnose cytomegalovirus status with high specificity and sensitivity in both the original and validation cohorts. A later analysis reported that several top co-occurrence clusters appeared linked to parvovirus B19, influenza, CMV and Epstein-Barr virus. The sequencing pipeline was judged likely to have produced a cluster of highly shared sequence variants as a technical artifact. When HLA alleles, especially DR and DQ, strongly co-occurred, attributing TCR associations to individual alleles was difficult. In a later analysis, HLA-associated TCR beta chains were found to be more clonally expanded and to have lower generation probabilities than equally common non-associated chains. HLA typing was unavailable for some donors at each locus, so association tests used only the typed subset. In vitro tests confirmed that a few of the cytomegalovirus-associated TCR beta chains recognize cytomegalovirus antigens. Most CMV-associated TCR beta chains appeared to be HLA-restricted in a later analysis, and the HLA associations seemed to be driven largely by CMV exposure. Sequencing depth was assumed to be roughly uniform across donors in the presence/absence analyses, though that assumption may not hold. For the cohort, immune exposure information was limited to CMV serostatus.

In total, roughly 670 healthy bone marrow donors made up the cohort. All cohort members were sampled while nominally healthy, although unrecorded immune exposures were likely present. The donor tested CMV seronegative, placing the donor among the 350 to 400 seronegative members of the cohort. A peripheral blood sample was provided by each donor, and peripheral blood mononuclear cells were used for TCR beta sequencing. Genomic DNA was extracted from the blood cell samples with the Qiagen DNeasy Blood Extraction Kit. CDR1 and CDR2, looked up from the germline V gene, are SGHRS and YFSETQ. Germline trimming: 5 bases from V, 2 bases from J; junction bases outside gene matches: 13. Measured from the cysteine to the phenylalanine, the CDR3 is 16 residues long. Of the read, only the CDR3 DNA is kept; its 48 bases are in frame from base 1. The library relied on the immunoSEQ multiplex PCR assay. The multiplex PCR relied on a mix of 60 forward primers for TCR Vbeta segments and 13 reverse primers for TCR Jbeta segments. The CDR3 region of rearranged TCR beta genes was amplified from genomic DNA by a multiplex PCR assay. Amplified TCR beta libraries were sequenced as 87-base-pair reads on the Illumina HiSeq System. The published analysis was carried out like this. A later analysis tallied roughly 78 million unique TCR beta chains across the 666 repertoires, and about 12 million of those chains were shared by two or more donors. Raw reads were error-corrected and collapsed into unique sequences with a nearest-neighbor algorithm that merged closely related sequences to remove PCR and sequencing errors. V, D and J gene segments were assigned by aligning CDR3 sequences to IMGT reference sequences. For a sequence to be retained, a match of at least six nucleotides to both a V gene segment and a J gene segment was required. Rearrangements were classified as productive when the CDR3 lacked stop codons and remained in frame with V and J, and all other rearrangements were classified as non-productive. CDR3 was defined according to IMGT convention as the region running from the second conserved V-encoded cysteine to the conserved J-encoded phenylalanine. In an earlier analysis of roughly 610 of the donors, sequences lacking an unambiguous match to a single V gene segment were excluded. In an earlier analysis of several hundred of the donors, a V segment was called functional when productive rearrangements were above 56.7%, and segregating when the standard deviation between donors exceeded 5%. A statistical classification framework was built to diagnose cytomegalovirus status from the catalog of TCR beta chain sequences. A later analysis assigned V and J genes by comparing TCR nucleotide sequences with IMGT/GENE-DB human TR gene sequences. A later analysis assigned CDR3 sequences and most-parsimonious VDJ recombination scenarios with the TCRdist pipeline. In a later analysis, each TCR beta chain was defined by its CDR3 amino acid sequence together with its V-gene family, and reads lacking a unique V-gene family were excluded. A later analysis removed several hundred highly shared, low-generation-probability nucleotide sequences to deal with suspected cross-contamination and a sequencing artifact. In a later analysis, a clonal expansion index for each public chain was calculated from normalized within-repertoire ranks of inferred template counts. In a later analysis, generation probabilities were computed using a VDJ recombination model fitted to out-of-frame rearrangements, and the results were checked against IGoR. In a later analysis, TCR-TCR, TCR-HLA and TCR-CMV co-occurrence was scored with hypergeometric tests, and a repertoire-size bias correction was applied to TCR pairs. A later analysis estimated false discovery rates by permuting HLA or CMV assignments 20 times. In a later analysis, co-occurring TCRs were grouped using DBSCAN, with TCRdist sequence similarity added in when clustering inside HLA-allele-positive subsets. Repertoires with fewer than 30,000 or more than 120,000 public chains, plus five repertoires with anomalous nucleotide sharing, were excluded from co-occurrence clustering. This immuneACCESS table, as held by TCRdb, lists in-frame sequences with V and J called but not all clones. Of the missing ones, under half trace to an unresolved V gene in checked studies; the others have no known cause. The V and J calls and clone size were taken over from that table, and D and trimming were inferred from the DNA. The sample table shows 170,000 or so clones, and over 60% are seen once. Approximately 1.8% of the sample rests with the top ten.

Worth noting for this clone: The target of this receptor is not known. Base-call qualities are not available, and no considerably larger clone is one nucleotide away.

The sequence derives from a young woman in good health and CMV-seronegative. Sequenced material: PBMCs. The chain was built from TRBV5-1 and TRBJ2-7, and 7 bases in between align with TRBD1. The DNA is TGCGCCAGCAGTGACGGGACAGCGAGCCCCCCCTACGAGCAGTACTTC. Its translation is CASSDGTASPPYEQYF. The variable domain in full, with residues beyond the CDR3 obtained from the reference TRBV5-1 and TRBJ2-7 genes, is KAGVTQTPRYLIKTRGQQVTLSCSPISGHRSVSWYQQTPGQGLQFLFEYFSETQRNKGNFPGRFSGRQFSNSRSEMNVSTLELGDSALYLCASSDGTASPPYEQYFGPGTRLTVT.